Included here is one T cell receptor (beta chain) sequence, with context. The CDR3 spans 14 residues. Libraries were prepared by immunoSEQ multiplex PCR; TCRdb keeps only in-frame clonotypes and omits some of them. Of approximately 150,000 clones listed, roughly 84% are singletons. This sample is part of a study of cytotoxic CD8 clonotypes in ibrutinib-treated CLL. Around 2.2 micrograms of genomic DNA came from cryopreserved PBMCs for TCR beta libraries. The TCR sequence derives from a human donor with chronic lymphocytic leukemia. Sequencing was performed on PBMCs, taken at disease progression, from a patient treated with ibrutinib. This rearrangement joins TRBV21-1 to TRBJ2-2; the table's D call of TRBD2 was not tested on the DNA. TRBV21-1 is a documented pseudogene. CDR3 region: CASSALEPPGELFF. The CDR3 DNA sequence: TGTGCCAGCAGCGCCCTAGAGCCCCCCGGGGAGCTGTTTTTT.